The 5 T cell receptor beta chains below were found in one sample sequenced in a study of cytomegalovirus exposure and HLA in healthy donors. Vbeta (60) and Jbeta (13) primers were used in the PCR. Using immunoSEQ multiplex PCR, the repertoire was profiled, and TCRdb retains in-frame clones only, with some absent. The repertoire holds 55,000 to 90,000 clones, with roughly 79% as singletons. Input material: PBMCs. These receptors were collected from a man aged 45-65 years in good health and CMV-seronegative.

The chain uses TRBV7-2 and TRBJ1-5; D is unclear. V was pared by 5 bases and J by 2 bases, with 16 bases between. The length of the CDR3 is 16 residues. The germline CDR1 and CDR2 sequences are SGHTA and FQGNSA. Here the CDR3 reads CASSRRTGQGNQPQHF. In DNA form, the CDR3 reads TGTGCCAGCAGCCGACGGACTGGGCAGGGCAATCAGCCCCAGCATTTT.

In regard to this clone: Compared with germline, one end of the junction differs, possibly owing to a read error. The chain is built from TRBV7-8 and TRBJ1-2, with no clear D. The CDR3 consists of 14 residues. In germline, CDR1 is SGHVS, CDR2 FQNEAQ. CDR3 coding DNA: TGTGCCAGCAGCGTAGCAGAGGATATATATGGCTACACCTTC. This translates into CASSVAEDIYGYTF.

The rearrangement joins TRBV6-5 to TRBJ1-2; possibly TRBD1 for D (5 bases). The germline CDR1 and CDR2 sequences are MNHEY and SVGAGI. The V and J ends lost 6 bases and 8 bases respectively, with 16 bases between them. The CDR3 is 13 residues long. The DNA for the CDR3 is TGTGCCAGCAGATGGGACTCTTCTACGGGCTACACCTTC. It translates to CASRWDSSTGYTF.

The chain has TRBV29-1 and TRBJ1-5; 7 bases are a match to TRBD1. J lost 3 bases, V lost 7 bases, and 6 bases had no gene match. The CDR3 sequence is 13 residues long. Germline V gene lookup returns CDR1 SQVTM and CDR2 ANQGSEA. The CDR3 DNA sequence: TGCAGCGGTTCGACAGGGCTCAATCAGCCCCAGCATTTT. Translating gives CSGSTGLNQPQHF.

This chain joins TRBV27 and TRBJ2-5; 12 bases fit TRBD2. The CDR3 has 17 residues. V gave up 6 bases and J gave up 5 bases; unmatched junction bases: 13. CDR1 and CDR2 (germline): MNHEY, SMNVEV (reference sequence). This CDR3 is CASSLFPPSGRGETQYF. The CDR3 nucleotides are TGTGCCAGCAGCCTCTTCCCCCCTAGCGGGAGGGGGGAGACCCAGTACTTC.